Presented here are 8 T cell receptor beta chains from one specimen sequenced in a study of blood T cell repertoires in COVID-19. Sequenced by immunoSEQ multiplex PCR; TCRdb stores in-frame clones only, minus some. Of about 110,000 clones in the sample, 90% were seen once. The sample taken for sequencing was peripheral blood. The receptors derive from a human donor in a cohort sampled during active COVID-19.

The chain joins TRBV15 to TRBJ2-7; tentatively, D is TRBD2 (6 bases). Trimming took off 4 bases at V and 3 bases at J, with 16 bases between the two ends. CDR1 is LNHNV and CDR2 is YYDKDF in the germline V gene (reference sequence). The CDR3 has 15 amino acids. The CDR3 nucleotides are TGTGCCACCAGCAACTGGGAGCTGGGAGGCTACGAGCAGTACTTC. This sequence encodes CATSNWELGGYEQYF.

This clone was recorded only once. The CDR3 protein is CASSIRTARVETQYF. The DNA of the CDR3 is TGTGCCAGTAGTATTCGGACTGCGAGGGTGGAGACGCAGTATTTT. The V call is TRBV19, the J call TRBJ2-3; D is possibly TRBD2 (5 bases). Trimming took off 3 bases at V and 9 bases at J, with 19 bases between the two ends. This CDR3 contains 15 residues. Germline V gene lookup returns CDR1 LNHDA and CDR2 SQIVND (reference sequence). Drawing the rest from reference TRBV19 and TRBJ2-3, the complete variable domain is DGGITQSPKYLFRKEGQNVTLSCEQNLNHDAMYWYRQDPGQGLRLIYYSQIVNDFQKGDIAEGYSVSREKKESFPLTVTSAQKNPTAFYLCASSIRTARVETQYFGPGTRLTVL.

CDR3 nucleotide sequence: TGTGCCAGCAGCGTAGCGGGCCGTGGAGGGGGCGCGGACAATGAGCAGTTCTTC. Amino acid sequence: CASSVAGRGGGADNEQFF. The V call is TRBV9, the J call TRBJ2-1; D is perhaps TRBD1 (7 bases). CDR1 is SGDLS and CDR2 is YYNGEE in the germline V gene. V was shortened by 0 bases and J by 5 bases, with 21 bases between the two germline ends. This CDR3 comprises 18 residues.

CDR3 in amino acids: CASSLRNTDTQYF. The CDR3 DNA is TGTGCCAGCAGTTTGAGGAACACAGATACGCAGTATTTT. The gene calls are TRBV12-3 or TRBV12-4 and TRBJ2-3, with D uncertain. This CDR3 is 13 amino acids long. Deletions cut 3 bases from V and 2 bases from J, with 6 bases between.

V and J are TRBV15 and TRBJ1-4; D is possibly TRBD1 (5 bases). The CDR3 covers 13 residues. CDR1 and CDR2 from the germline V gene are LNHNV and YYDKDF (reference sequence). V shed 5 bases and J shed 5 bases, with 9 bases lying between them. CDR3 in amino acids: CATSGAVNEKLFF. The CDR3 bases are TGTGCCACCAGCGGGGCCGTAAATGAAAAACTGTTTTTT. The whole variable domain, filled in from reference TRBV15 and TRBJ1-4, reads DAMVIQNPRYQVTQFGKPVTLSCSQTLNHNVMYWYQQKSSQAPKLLFHYYDKDFNNEADTPDNFQSRRPNTSFCFLDIRSPGLGDTAMYLCATSGAVNEKLFFGSGTQLSVL.

The gene calls are TRBV4-1 and TRBJ2-3, with D possibly matching TRBD1 (6 bases). Germline values: CDR1 MGHRA, CDR2 YSYEKL. This CDR3 is 15 amino acids long. The V and J ends lost 4 bases and 0 bases respectively, with 11 bases between them. CDR3 in DNA: TGCGCCAGCAGCCTCCGGGACACCAGCACAGATACGCAGTATTTT. Its protein product is CASSLRDTSTDTQYF.

This clone came up a few times. V is TRBV19 and J is TRBJ2-1; D possibly corresponds to TRBD2 (6 bases). The germline CDR1 and CDR2 sequences are LNHDA and SQIVND (reference sequence). V was shortened by 5 bases and J by 0 bases, with 11 bases between the two germline ends. The CDR3 sequence is 15 residues long. The CDR3 nucleotides read TGTGCCAGTAGTGACATAGCGGCCTCCTACAATGAGCAGTTCTTC. It encodes CASSDIAASYNEQFF.

In nucleotides, the CDR3 is TGTGCCAGCATGACCGACAGGGCGCCCTTTTCACCCCTCCACTTT. The encoded protein is CASMTDRAPFSPLHF. The rearrangement uses TRBV6-5 and TRBJ1-6; 7 positions match TRBD1. V lost 7 bases and J lost 9; bases outside the gene matches: 12. The CDR3 totals 15 residues. Germline CDR1 reads MNHEY; CDR2 reads SVGAGI.